Described below is a single T cell receptor beta chain sequence and its context. Its target is unknown. The record originates from a study of T cell responses to AZD1222 COVID-19 vaccine. Study-level findings and limits: Spike regions recognized by vaccine-associated CD4 TCRs spanned the protein, led by 160-218 and 743-854. It should be noted that donors were predominantly white British and more often female, and clonal diversity was possibly underestimated.

Here immunoSEQ multiplex PCR was the method, and the copy in TCRdb shows in-frame clones only, minus some. The sample lists 55,000 to 75,000 clones; 80% to 90% were seen once. The CDR3 extends over 11 amino acids. V lost 6 bases, J lost 8 bases, and 10 bases lay in between. The sequence derives from an adult in good health. Here the sequenced sample was peripheral blood, taken on day 0 of AZD1222 vaccination. V is TRBV12-3 or TRBV12-4 and J is TRBJ1-2; no firm D call. CDR3 nucleotides: TGTGCCAGCAGCCCCGGATCCGGCTACACCTTC. Translated, it gives CASSPGSGYTF.